Shown below are 27 T cell receptor beta chains from a single sample sequenced in a study of blood T cell repertoires in COVID-19 (dated by TCRdb to about 2020). Library construction relied on the immunoSEQ multiplex PCR assay. What TCRdb holds here is the immuneACCESS table cut down to in-frame rearrangements. Part of the clones is not present; checked against another copy, under half of the missing clones reflect an unresolved V gene, and the others are unexplained. The sample records about 220,000 clones, roughly nine tenths of which are singletons. The ten top clones hold roughly 2.5% of the sample. The material sequenced was PBMCs or T cells enriched from blood (not recorded which). These receptor sequences come from a woman aged 30 to 39 who had recovered from COVID-19.

This sequence joins TRBV2 and TRBJ1-6, with D perhaps TRBD1 (5 bases). The germline V and J ends were trimmed by 11 bases and 9 bases, with 20 bases remaining between them. The germline V gene has CDR1 SNHLY and CDR2 FYNNEI. This CDR3 spans 14 amino acids. This chain's CDR3 is CAGSQGPPSSPLHF. CDR3 in DNA: TGTGCCGGCTCCCAGGGCCCTCCCAGTTCACCCCTCCACTTT. Together with reference TRBV2 and TRBJ1-6, the CDR3 gives the full variable domain: EPEVTQTPSHQVTQMGQEVILRCVPISNHLYFYWYRQILGQKVEFLVSFYNNEISEKSEIFDDQFSVERPDGSNFTLKIRSTKLEDSAMYFCAGSQGPPSSPLHFGNGTRLTVT.

The chain joins TRBV6-1 to TRBJ2-7; 10 bases match TRBD2. V dropped 0 bases and J dropped 3; count of bases not matched to a gene: 5. The germline CDR1 and CDR2 sequences are MNHNS and SASEGT. This CDR3 region has 16 residues. The chain's CDR3 is CASSEAASGGYYEQYF. The CDR3 nucleotides read TGTGCCAGCAGTGAAGCGGCTAGCGGGGGTTACTACGAGCAGTACTTC.

The V gene is TRBV6-1, the J gene TRBJ1-5; 7 bases map to TRBD1. The CDR3 runs 15 residues. J lost 4 bases, V lost 2 bases, and 5 bases had no gene match. The germline gives CDR1 MNHNS, CDR2 SASEGT. CDR3: CASSENRGLNQPQHF. Written as DNA, the CDR3 is TGTGCCAGCAGTGAAAACAGGGGACTTAATCAGCCCCAGCATTTT.

By its share, this clone is medium-sized. CDR3 sequence: CASSQDSGSGAYEQYF. CDR3 in DNA: TGTGCCAGCAGCCAAGATTCGGGTAGCGGGGCCTACGAGCAGTACTTC. The chain recombines TRBV4-2 with TRBJ2-7, with 8 bases identical to TRBD2. The germline CDR1 and CDR2 sequences are LGHNA and YNFKEQ. The trim removed 0 bases at V and 2 bases at J, leaving 6 bases unmatched. This CDR3 comprises 16 residues.

The rearrangement uses TRBV7-2 and TRBJ1-3; D is unresolved. CDR1 is SGHTA, CDR2 FQGNSA, per germline. The CDR3 length is 14 residues. The V and J ends lost 2 bases and 3 bases respectively, with 8 bases between them. The CDR3 spells CASSLREFGNTIYF. CDR3 DNA: TGTGCCAGCAGCTTAAGGGAGTTTGGAAACACCATATATTTT.

The genes are TRBV24-1 and TRBJ1-1; 8 bases are shared with TRBD1. The germline V gene encodes CDR1 KGHDR and CDR2 SFDVKD. J lost 3 bases, V lost 4 bases, and 3 bases had no gene match. The CDR3 has 14 amino acids. The CDR3 bases are TGTGCCACCAGTGAACAGGGGGGGGACACTGAAGCTTTCTTT. Its translation: CATSEQGGDTEAFF.

This clone appeared a few times. The chain carries TRBV18 and TRBJ1-6, with D unclear. Germline lookup yields CDR1 KGHSH and CDR2 LQKENI. The germline V and J ends were trimmed by 3 bases and 3 bases, with 3 bases remaining between them. The CDR3 contains 13 residues. The CDR3 sequence: CASSPSYNSPLHF. CDR3 nucleotide sequence: TGTGCCAGCTCACCGAGCTATAATTCACCCCTCCACTTT.

This clone is a singleton in its sample. Additional DNA sequences in this sample encode the identical CDR3. The chain employs TRBV7-3 and TRBJ2-2; no definite D call. The CDR3 has 14 residues. V lost 2 bases and J 3 bases, leaving 7 bases between the germline ends. CDR1 is SGHTA, CDR2 FQGTGA, per germline. The CDR3 sequence: CASSLGQDTGELFF. CDR3 coding DNA: TGTGCCAGCAGCTTAGGCCAGGACACCGGGGAGCTGTTTTTT.

Here the CDR3 reads CASSPVGGRKGNTIYF. The DNA for the CDR3 is TGCGCCAGCAGCCCGGTAGGGGGACGGAAAGGAAACACCATATATTTT. The J gene is TRBJ1-3, the V gene TRBV5-1; tentatively, D is TRBD1 (6 bases). Germline assignment: CDR1 SGHRS and CDR2 YFSETQ. V shed 4 bases and J shed 4 bases, with 18 bases lying between them. This CDR3 contains 16 residues.

V is TRBV6-2 or TRBV6-3 and J is TRBJ1-5; 11 bases are shared with TRBD1. V gave up 0 bases and J gave up 6 bases; unmatched junction bases: 7. The length of the CDR3 is 17 residues. In germline, CDR1 is MNHEY, CDR2 SVGEGT. CDR3 residues: CASSYSKGQGAGQPQHF. CDR3 nucleotides: TGTGCCAGCAGTTACTCGAAAGGACAGGGGGCAGGTCAGCCCCAGCATTTT.

This clone came up a few times. The rearrangement uses TRBV7-8 and TRBJ1-3; perhaps TRBD1 as D (5 bases). The CDR3 runs 18 residues. Germline V gene lookup returns CDR1 SGHVS and CDR2 FQNEAQ. The V and J ends lost 2 bases and 0 bases respectively, with 17 bases between them. The CDR3: CASSLLFSDSTSGNTIYF. In nucleotides, the CDR3 is TGTGCCAGCAGCTTACTTTTTTCCGACAGTACCTCTGGAAACACCATATATTTT. The full variable domain, in which reference TRBV7-8 and TRBJ1-3 provide the parts outside the CDR3, is GAGVSQSPRYKVAKRGQDVALRCDPISGHVSLFWYQQALGQGPEFLTYFQNEAQLDKSGLPSDRFFAERPEGSVSTLKIQRTQQEDSAVYLCASSLLFSDSTSGNTIYFGEGSWLTVV.

J is TRBJ1-1 and V is TRBV9; no firm D call. Trimming shortened V by 1 base and J by 7 bases, and 8 bases separated the two germline ends. CDR3 length: 12 amino acids. Germline CDR1 reads SGDLS; CDR2 reads YYNGEE. This chain's CDR3 is CASSVLNGEAFF. The CDR3 bases are TGTGCCAGCAGCGTACTGAACGGTGAAGCTTTCTTT. The whole variable domain, filled in from reference TRBV9 and TRBJ1-1, reads DSGVTQTPKHLITATGQRVTLRCSPRSGDLSVYWYQQSLDQGLQFLIQYYNGEERAKGNILERFSAQQFPDLHSELNLSSLELGDSALYFCASSVLNGEAFFGQGTRLTVV.

The chain carries TRBV7-2 and TRBJ2-7; possibly TRBD2 for D (6 bases). V lost 2 bases and J lost 2, with 13 bases in between. Germline V gene data show CDR1 as SGHTA and CDR2 as FQGNSA. The CDR3 length is 15 residues. CDR3 DNA sequence: TGTGCCAGCAGCTTAAATCCCGGAGGGGCCTACGAGCAGTACTTC. Translated: CASSLNPGGAYEQYF.

Notes on this clone: This CDR3 is also generated by other DNA sequences in the sample. The V call is TRBV9, the J call TRBJ2-6, with D unclear. CDR1 and CDR2 from the germline V gene are SGDLS and YYNGEE. Trimming took 0 bases from V and 0 from J, leaving 4 bases between them. This CDR3 spans 15 amino acids. CDR3 DNA: TGTGCCAGCAGCGTAGACATCTCTGGGGCCAACGTCCTGACTTTC. Its protein product is CASSVDISGANVLTF.

This clone occurred once. The chain links TRBV6-5 to TRBJ1-1, with 7 bases lining up with TRBD1. Trimming at V came to 4 bases and at J to 4 bases, leaving 9 bases not matched to a gene. The CDR3 is made up of 15 amino acids. Germline V gene lookup returns CDR1 MNHEY and CDR2 SVGAGI. This CDR3 reads CASSSHRGRGTEAFF. The CDR3 coding sequence is TGTGCCAGCAGTTCCCACAGGGGACGGGGCACTGAAGCTTTCTTT.

This clone was picked up a small number of times. V gene TRBV3-1 (or the pseudogene TRBV3-2) combines with J gene TRBJ1-1, with 11 bases matching TRBD1. Germline V gene lookup returns CDR1 LGHDT and CDR2 YNNKEL (reference sequence). There are 15 residues in the CDR3. Losses at the gene ends were 4 bases for V and 5 bases for J; bases not matched to a gene: 6. The CDR3 spells CASSLRDRGDTEAFF. The CDR3 bases are TGTGCCAGCAGCCTTCGGGACAGGGGGGATACTGAAGCTTTCTTT.

In this sample, this clone turned up once. The genes are TRBV19 and TRBJ1-3, with D hard to call. V lost 3 bases to trimming and J lost 8 bases, with 11 bases between them. The germline V gene encodes CDR1 LNHDA and CDR2 SQIVND (reference sequence). The CDR3 is made up of 13 amino acids. In DNA, the CDR3 is TGTGCCAGTAGTATCCAATTGGCTTACACCATATATTTT. This codes for CASSIQLAYTIYF.

The chain links TRBV25-1 to TRBJ2-7, with TRBD1 as a possible D gene (6 bases). V shed 1 base and J shed 6 bases, with 16 bases lying between them. Looked up from germline, CDR1 is MGHDK and CDR2 is SYGVNS. The CDR3 runs to 15 residues. CDR3 amino acids: CASSEWDIDFGEQYF. CDR3 DNA sequence: TGTGCCAGCAGTGAATGGGACATCGATTTTGGCGAGCAGTACTTC.

The CDR3 sequence: CASSPGQGGNEKLFF. The DNA of the CDR3 is TGTGCCAGCAGCCCCGGACAGGGAGGTAATGAAAAACTGTTTTTT. V is TRBV5-5 and J is TRBJ1-4; TRBD1 matches at 8 bases. The CDR3 is 15 residues long. V lost 4 bases to trimming and J lost 4 bases; unmatched junction nucleotides: 6. Germline V gene lookup returns CDR1 SGHKS and CDR2 YYEKEE (reference sequence).

The V call is TRBV7-9, the J call TRBJ2-7; D possibly corresponds to TRBD1 (6 bases). CDR1 and CDR2 from the germline V gene are SEHNR and FQNEAQ (reference sequence). The CDR3 runs 14 residues. The V end lost 5 bases, the J end lost 5 bases, and 16 bases lay between the germline ends. The DNA of the CDR3 is TGTGCCAGCAGCACAGGGTCGTGGGTGCACGAGCAGTACTTC. This translates into CASSTGSWVHEQYF.

The genes are TRBV19 and TRBJ1-2; 8 nucleotides align to TRBD1. This CDR3 region has 15 residues. Germline V gene sequence: CDR1 LNHDA, CDR2 SQIVND (reference sequence). V gave up 4 bases and J gave up 4 bases; unmatched junction bases: 8. The CDR3 bases are TGTGCCAGTAGTACCCCCTGGACAGGGACCTATGGCTACACCTTC. Amino acids: CASSTPWTGTYGYTF.

The CDR3 reads CASSPSNKIGANVLTF. The CDR3 coding sequence is TGTGCCAGTAGTCCCTCCAACAAGATCGGGGCCAACGTCCTGACTTTC. This rearrangement joins TRBV19 to TRBJ2-6; unclear D gene. The germline V and J ends were trimmed by 5 bases and 4 bases, with 15 bases remaining between them. The CDR3 length is 16 residues. The germline V gene has CDR1 LNHDA and CDR2 SQIVND (reference sequence).

The chain joins TRBV14 to TRBJ2-4; D perhaps matches TRBD1 (5 bases). Trimming took off 3 bases at V and 1 base at J, with 13 bases between the two ends. CDR1 is SGHDN and CDR2 is FVKESK in the germline V gene. The CDR3 contains 16 residues. Here the CDR3 DNA reads TGTGCCAGCAGCCACAACCGACAGAGGGCCAAAAACATTCAGTACTTC. It encodes CASSHNRQRAKNIQYF.

The gene calls are TRBV11-2 and TRBJ1-2; TRBD1 matches 9 bases. Germline V lookup: CDR1 SGHAT, CDR2 FQNNGV. The CDR3 spans 15 residues. The trim removed 5 bases at V and 7 bases at J, leaving 11 bases unmatched. The CDR3 sequence: CASSTGGAGLSGYTF. As DNA, the CDR3 is TGTGCCAGCAGCACAGGGGGCGCCGGACTTAGTGGCTACACCTTC.

V usage is TRBV9 and J usage is TRBJ1-6, with 8 bases that match TRBD1. The CDR3 runs 16 residues. Trimming at V came to 4 bases and at J to 0 bases, leaving 3 bases not matched to a gene. The germline CDR1 and CDR2 sequences are SGDLS and YYNGEE. The CDR3 coding sequence is TGTGCCAGCAGCCACAGGGGGAGCTCCTATAATTCACCCCTCCACTTT. This gives the protein CASSHRGSSYNSPLHF.

This clone has a single count. This rearrangement joins TRBV5-1 to TRBJ2-7; 9 positions match TRBD1. Trimming cost V 3 bases and J 7 bases; bases outside gene matches: 11. Germline CDR1 reads SGHRS; CDR2 reads YFSETQ. The CDR3 is 15 residues long. This CDR3 reads CASSSSGQGLREQYF. DNA for the CDR3: TGCGCCAGCAGCTCCTCGGGACAGGGTTTGCGGGAGCAGTACTTC.

The chain couples TRBV4-2 to TRBJ2-5, with 7 bases lining up with TRBD1. Germline CDR1 and CDR2: LGHNA and YNFKEQ. The V segment lost 1 base and the J segment 5 bases; nucleotides outside the gene matches: 7. The CDR3 totals 15 residues. The CDR3 region is CASSQVHRGWETQYF. CDR3 DNA sequence: TGTGCCAGCAGCCAAGTGCACAGGGGTTGGGAGACCCAGTACTTC.